This is a list of T cell receptor beta chains from one sample in a study of tumor-infiltrating lymphocytes in primary liver carcinoma. TCRdb re-called the multiplex PCR reads through MiXCR, storing one row per CDR3 protein. The table shows 90,000 to 110,000 distinct CDR3 sequences, with roughly 85% occurring only once. Sequenced: liver tumor tissue from sampling region 3. The receptors originated from a middle-aged man with primary liver carcinoma and hepatitis B virus infection. Each CDR3 is given with its conserved first and last residue. A D gene is named only where the DNA matches it firmly. Where a row states a size, it is once, few, many or the class of an expanded clone; other rows omit it.

15	many	TRBV11-2	TRBJ2-3	NA	TGTGCCAGCAGCTTTCGGACTCACTATACAGATACGCAGTATTTT	CASSFRTHYTDTQYF
15	NA	TRBV5-1	TRBJ1-5	NA	TGCGCCAACAGCTTGGGGATAGGGGTCAATCAGCCCCAGCATTTT	CANSLGIGVNQPQHF
14	few	TRBV20-1	TRBJ1-4	TRBD1	TGCAGTGCTGCTCAGGGGGCCTCGAATGAAAAACTGTTTTTT	CSAAQGASNEKLFF
13	NA	TRBV6-1	TRBJ2-1	NA	TGTGCCAACAGTGAGCGGAAAGAGAATGAGCAGTTCTTC	CANSERKENEQFF
15	NA	TRBV7-9	TRBJ2-2	TRBD1	TGTGCCAGCAGTGCCGGGACAGGGATGGCAGGGGAGCCGTTTTTT	CASSAGTGMAGEPFF
18	NA	TRBV14	TRBJ2-2	NA	TGTGCCAGTAGCCAAGAAGTAGGACTATCGGGAAACACCGGGGAGCTGTTTTTT	CASSQEVGLSGNTGELFF
14	NA	TRBV28	TRBJ1-6	NA	TGCGCCAGCAGCCCCGAATCTGTTAATTCACCCTTCCACTTT	CASSPESVNSPFHF
13	many	TRBV20-1	TRBJ1-1	NA	TGCAGTGCTCTAGGGGGGGCGGGCACTGAAGCTTTCTTT	CSALGGAGTEAFF
17	NA	TRBV25-1	TRBJ2-3	TRBD1	TGTGCCAGCAGTGAATATGACGGACAGGGGGCTTCAGATACGCAGTATTTT	CASSEYDGQGASDTQYF
15	many	TRBV7-2	TRBJ2-3	TRBD1	TGTGCCAGCAGACCTACAGGGGTTGGCACAGATACGCAGTATTTT	CASRPTGVGTDTQYF
16	NA	TRBV11-2	TRBJ1-5	NA	TGTGCCAGTAGCCTAAAAGGGGGATTGACTAATCAGCCCCACCATTTT	CASSLKGGLTNQPHHF
14	NA	TRBV5-1	TRBJ2-7	TRBD2	TGCGCCAGCAGCTCGGGACTAGTTAACTCGTGGCACTACTTC	CASSSGLVNSWHYF
15	NA	TRBV9	TRBJ2-7	TRBD1	TGTGCCAGCAGCTCTCGACAGGGTTGGGCCTACGAGCAGTACTTC	CASSSRQGWAYEQYF
14	NA	TRBV6-5	TRBJ1-4	NA	TGTGCCAGCAGAATGATTGCAATTAATGAAAAACTATTTTTT	CASRMIAINEKLFF
17	NA	TRBV4-1	TRBJ2-2	NA	TGCGCCAGCAGCAAAGATAGAACGGGAGCGAACACCAGGGAGCTGTTTTTT	CASSKDRTGANTRELFF
13	NA	TRBV6-6	TRBJ1-1	TRBD1	TGTGCCTGCAACACAGGGGGGACCACTAAAGCTTTCTTT	CACNTGGTTKAFF
15	NA	TRBV29-1	TRBJ1-1	NA	TGCAGCGTCGCCCCTGGGTGGGGGATGAAGGCTGAAGCTTTCTTT	CSVAPGWGMKAEAFF